What follows are 24 T cell receptor beta chains derived from one specimen sequenced in a study of cytomegalovirus exposure and HLA in healthy donors. The protocol was immunoSEQ multiplex PCR, while the TCRdb copy is restricted to in-frame clones and leaves out a portion. The top ten clones hold about 16% of a sample with about 180,000 clones, roughly 85% of them seen once. Input material: PBMCs. Receptors originate from a man between 18 and 35 years old in good health and CMV-seropositive.

This clone has ten or more counts. The genes are TRBV19 and TRBJ2-5, with TRBD1 matching over 9 bases. The ends lost 5 bases at V and 3 bases at J; junction bases unmatched: 10. Germline V gene sequence: CDR1 LNHDA, CDR2 SQIVND (reference sequence). The CDR3 is 16 amino acids. The CDR3 here is CASSPSWTGEEETQYF. CDR3 nucleotide sequence: TGTGCCAGTAGTCCCTCGTGGACAGGGGAGGAAGAGACCCAGTACTTC. Looking up the rest from reference TRBV19 and TRBJ2-5 gives the full variable domain: DGGITQSPKYLFRKEGQNVTLSCEQNLNHDAMYWYRQDPGQGLRLIYYSQIVNDFQKGDIAEGYSVSREKKESFPLTVTSAQKNPTAFYLCASSPSWTGEEETQYFGPGTRLLVL.

V gene TRBV7-2 combines with J gene TRBJ2-1, with 10 bases identical to TRBD2. This CDR3 is built from 16 residues. V lost 5 bases, J lost 9 bases, and 13 bases stayed unmatched. The V gene's germline CDR1 is SGHTA and CDR2 FQGNSA. The CDR3 sequence is CASSPGGTSARSEQFF. CDR3 in DNA: TGTGCCAGCAGCCCAGGGGGGACTAGCGCACGATCTGAGCAGTTCTTC.

The chain employs TRBV27 and TRBJ2-5; D is perhaps TRBD1 (8 bases). Between the trimmed V and J ends, which lost 6 bases and 6 bases, there was a span of 20 bases. CDR3 length: 15 residues. Germline assignment: CDR1 MNHEY and CDR2 SMNVEV (reference sequence). CDR3 coding DNA: TGTGCCAGCAGCAAACAGGGGGGGGCCTCAAAGACCCAGTACTTC. Its translation: CASSKQGGASKTQYF.

This clone was counted a few times. The chain joins TRBV27 to TRBJ2-7; 8 nucleotides agree with TRBD1. The CDR3 contains 15 residues. The germline CDR1 and CDR2 sequences are MNHEY and SMNVEV (reference sequence). Losses at the gene ends were 6 bases for V and 2 bases for J; bases not matched to a gene: 9. The CDR3 is CASRFQGASTYEQYF. The DNA for the CDR3 is TGTGCCAGCAGATTTCAGGGGGCAAGTACCTACGAGCAGTACTTC.

CDR3 DNA sequence: TGTGCCAGCCAAAATACAGGAATAGCCAAAAACATTCAGTACTTC. Protein: CASQNTGIAKNIQYF. V usage is TRBV2 and J usage is TRBJ2-4; possible D gene TRBD1, 5 bases. Trimming shortened V by 8 bases and J by 0 bases, and 14 bases separated the two germline ends. The CDR3 consists of 15 residues. CDR1 is SNHLY, CDR2 FYNNEI, per germline.

V is TRBV6-6 and J is TRBJ2-3; TRBD1 matches 9 bases. Germline-derived CDR1 and CDR2 are MNHNY and SVGAGI (reference sequence). The CDR3 runs to 15 residues. V dropped 0 bases and J dropped 3; count of bases not matched to a gene: 1. The CDR3 DNA sequence: TGTGCCAGCAGTTACTCGGGACAGGGTACAGATACGCAGTATTTT. This gives the protein CASSYSGQGTDTQYF.

Comment on this clone: Other nucleotide sequences from this sample produce the same CDR3. The chain has TRBV27 and TRBJ2-7, with D unresolved. Germline V lookup: CDR1 MNHEY, CDR2 SMNVEV (reference sequence). Trimming took off 4 bases at V and 2 bases at J, with 3 bases between the two ends. This CDR3 contains 11 residues. CDR3 amino acids: CASSSAYEQYF. The DNA of the CDR3 is TGTGCCAGCAGTTCTGCCTACGAGCAGTACTTC.

The chain carries TRBV5-5 and TRBJ2-5, with TRBD2 matching over 7 bases. V dropped 0 bases and J dropped 2; count of bases not matched to a gene: 7. Germline V gene lookup returns CDR1 SGHKS and CDR2 YYEKEE (reference sequence). This CDR3 is 16 amino acids long. The CDR3 reads CASSLALAGRQETQYF. In DNA form, the CDR3 reads TGTGCCAGCAGCTTGGCATTAGCGGGCAGGCAAGAGACCCAGTACTTC. The full variable domain, its missing parts supplied by reference TRBV5-5 and TRBJ2-5, is DAGVTQSPTHLIKTRGQQVTLRCSPISGHKSVSWYQQVLGQGPQFIFQYYEKEERGRGNFPDRFSARQFPNYSSELNVNALLLGDSALYLCASSLALAGRQETQYFGPGTRLLVL.

The chain employs TRBV18 and TRBJ2-1; 8 nucleotides align to TRBD2. Per germline, CDR1 KGHSH and CDR2 LQKENI. CDR3 size: 14 residues. V lost 3 bases to trimming and J lost 6 bases; unmatched junction nucleotides: 4. This CDR3 is CASSPPGTSNEQFF. Here the CDR3 DNA reads TGTGCCAGCTCACCTCCCGGGACTAGCAATGAGCAGTTCTTC.

This clone has more than one count but fewer than ten. The chain joins TRBV18 to TRBJ1-5; D unresolved. The CDR3 runs 14 residues. From germline, CDR1 is KGHSH and CDR2 LQKENI. V gave up 0 bases and J gave up 4 bases, with 7 bases separating them. The CDR3 region has the DNA TGTGCCAGCTCACCACCGGAGGGAAATCAGCCCCAGCATTTT. This translates into CASSPPEGNQPQHF.

V and J are TRBV7-2 and TRBJ2-1; TRBD2 might be the D (6 bases). The CDR3 has 15 amino acids. CDR1 and CDR2 from the germline V gene are SGHTA and FQGNSA. The germline V and J ends were trimmed by 2 bases and 5 bases, with 13 bases remaining between them. The DNA for the CDR3 is TGTGCCAGCAGCTTAACCGGGAGCGGGCACAATGAGCAGTTCTTC. Translating it yields CASSLTGSGHNEQFF. Variable domain in full (rest from reference TRBV7-2 and TRBJ2-1): GAGVSQSPSNKVTEKGKDVELRCDPISGHTALYWYRQSLGQGLEFLIYFQGNSAPDKSGLPSDRFSAERTGGSVSTLTIQRTQQEDSAVYLCASSLTGSGHNEQFFGPGTRLTVL.

The chain joins TRBV27 to TRBJ2-7, with D possibly TRBD2 on 6 matching bases. The V gene's germline CDR1 is MNHEY and CDR2 SMNVEV (reference sequence). This CDR3 has 13 residues. V lost 3 bases and J 7 bases, leaving 13 bases between the germline ends. The DNA for the CDR3 is TGTGCCAGCAGTTTCGGCGGGGCGGAGGAGCAGTACTTC. Translating gives CASSFGGAEEQYF.

This chain connects TRBV28 to TRBJ1-5, with unresolved D. The CDR3 runs 14 residues. Germline CDR1 MDHEN, CDR2 SYDVKM. Trimming removed 5 bases at V and 9 bases at J, with 17 bases between. CDR3 sequence: CASSPPQRLRPQHF. DNA for the CDR3: TGTGCCAGCAGTCCCCCGCAGAGGCTAAGGCCCCAGCATTTT.

This clone was observed a single time. This chain connects TRBV4-1 to TRBJ2-5; tentative D call: TRBD1 (5 bases). The V end lost 1 base, the J end lost 2 bases, and 8 bases lay between the germline ends. The germline CDR1 and CDR2 sequences are MGHRA and YSYEKL. This CDR3 spans 14 amino acids. CDR3 coding DNA: TGCGCCAGCAGCCAAGCAGGACAACAAGAGACCCAGTACTTC. Translation gives CASSQAGQQETQYF.

The V and J genes are TRBV6-5 and TRBJ1-4; D is ambiguous. CDR1 is MNHEY, CDR2 SVGAGI, per germline. The V end was cut by 6 bases, the J end by 5 bases, with 16 bases between. The CDR3 covers 15 residues. As DNA, the CDR3 is TGTGCCAGCAGCCCCCGATCAAATCAGAATGAAAAACTGTTTTTT. This sequence encodes CASSPRSNQNEKLFF.

The genes are TRBV28 and TRBJ1-2; 9 bases fit TRBD1. The CDR3 contains 15 residues. Losses at the gene ends were 7 bases for V and 4 bases for J; bases not matched to a gene: 10. Germline V gene data show CDR1 as MDHEN and CDR2 as SYDVKM. The CDR3 DNA reads as TGTGCCAGCAAGAGAGCCGGGACAGGGCTCTATGGCTACACCTTC. Translation gives CASKRAGTGLYGYTF.

V is TRBV7-9 and J is TRBJ2-7, with 7 bases lining up with TRBD1. Germline CDR1 and CDR2: SEHNR and FQNEAQ (reference sequence). CDR3 length: 15 amino acids. Trimming took 1 base from V and 8 from J; bases not matched to a gene: 11. The CDR3 loop reads CASSLVQGLFYKQYF. The CDR3 coding sequence is TGTGCCAGCAGCTTAGTACAGGGGCTATTTTACAAGCAGTACTTC.

The count of this clone is one. This chain connects TRBV5-1 to TRBJ2-1; perhaps TRBD1 as D (5 bases). V lost 3 bases, J lost 7 bases, and 14 bases lay in between. CDR1 is SGHRS, CDR2 YFSETQ, per germline. This CDR3 has 14 amino acids. CDR3 residues: CASSSTTAINEQFF. In DNA form, the CDR3 reads TGCGCCAGCAGCTCCACGACAGCGATAAATGAGCAGTTCTTC.

This chain joins TRBV6-4 and TRBJ2-2, with 9 bases aligning to TRBD1. Germline CDR1 is MRHNA and CDR2 is SNTAGT. V trimming: 4 bases; J trimming: 6 bases; junction bases outside the gene matches: 9. The CDR3 is made up of 16 amino acids. The CDR3 DNA reads as TGTGCCAGCAGTGTCCTACAGGGGGCTGGTTCCGGGGAGCTGTTTTTT. This encodes CASSVLQGAGSGELFF.

This clone was counted a single time. This chain joins TRBV7-2 and TRBJ2-5; possible D gene TRBD1, 6 bases. The CDR3 sequence is 14 residues long. The V end was cut by 5 bases, the J end by 5 bases, with 15 bases between. The germline V gene has CDR1 SGHTA and CDR2 FQGNSA. CDR3 sequence: CASSNHRATETQYF. CDR3 nucleotide sequence: TGTGCCAGCAGCAATCACAGGGCGACCGAGACCCAGTACTTC.

The chain carries TRBV27 and TRBJ1-1, with D unresolved. The CDR3 is 12 residues long. Germline CDR1 MNHEY, CDR2 SMNVEV (reference sequence). Trimming shortened V by 6 bases and J by 5 bases, and 10 bases separated the two germline ends. The CDR3 nucleotides are TGTGCCAGCAGCCCTGGAGATACTGAAGCTTTCTTT. Protein: CASSPGDTEAFF.

The chain is built from TRBV6-1 and TRBJ2-7; TRBD1 might be the D (5 bases). Per germline, CDR1 MNHNS and CDR2 SASEGT. The CDR3 is made up of 14 amino acids. V was trimmed by 10 bases and J by 0 bases, leaving 16 bases between them. The CDR3 bases are TGTGCCACCTCCCCTTCCCAGGGCTCCTACGAGCAGTACTTC. It translates to CATSPSQGSYEQYF.

The chain recombines TRBV6-1 with TRBJ2-1, with 9 nucleotides matching TRBD1. Trimming at V came to 6 bases and at J to 9 bases, leaving 6 bases not matched to a gene. This CDR3 has 13 amino acids. Looked up from germline, CDR1 is MNHNS and CDR2 is SASEGT. This CDR3 reads CASSLDRGFEQFF. The DNA of the CDR3 is TGTGCCAGCAGCCTCGACAGGGGGTTTGAGCAGTTCTTC.

With regard to this clone: The junction shows a germline mismatch at one end, possibly a read error. The V call is TRBV27, the J call TRBJ2-3; a weak D match, TRBD1 (6 bases). CDR3 length equals 14 residues. Germline values: CDR1 MNHEY, CDR2 SMNVEV (reference sequence). The CDR3, as DNA: TGTGCCAGCGGTTTTATGGGGGCGGCAGATACGCAGTATTTT. Its protein is CASGFMGAADTQYF.